The present TCR beta chain was sequenced within a study of T cell repertoires in ileal Crohn's disease. Turning to the study itself: The M6 sample came from neoterminal ileum during colonoscopy after surgery. Overall study findings and caveats: Within the first postoperative year, endoscopy came at median roughly seven months.

Concerning this clone itself: What it binds is not known.

Time point of the sample: neoterminal ileum biopsy at postoperative endoscopy, about 6 months after surgery. CDR1 and CDR2 (germline): SGHTA, FQGTGA. The CDR3 spans 15 residues. V was clipped by 4 bases and J by 6 bases; unmatched bases: 2. Repertoires were generated with immunoSEQ multiplex PCR, while TCRdb's copy carries only in-frame clones and drops some. The table shows 10,000 to 15,000 clones, with 80% to 90% occurring only once. The V call is TRBV7-3, the J call TRBJ2-3; 15 bases map to TRBD2. Input material: ileal tissue. This sequence originates from an adult with Crohn's disease. CDR3 protein: CASSWTSGGADTQYF. In nucleotides, the CDR3 is TGTGCCAGCAGCTGGACTAGCGGGGGGGCTGATACGCAGTATTTT.